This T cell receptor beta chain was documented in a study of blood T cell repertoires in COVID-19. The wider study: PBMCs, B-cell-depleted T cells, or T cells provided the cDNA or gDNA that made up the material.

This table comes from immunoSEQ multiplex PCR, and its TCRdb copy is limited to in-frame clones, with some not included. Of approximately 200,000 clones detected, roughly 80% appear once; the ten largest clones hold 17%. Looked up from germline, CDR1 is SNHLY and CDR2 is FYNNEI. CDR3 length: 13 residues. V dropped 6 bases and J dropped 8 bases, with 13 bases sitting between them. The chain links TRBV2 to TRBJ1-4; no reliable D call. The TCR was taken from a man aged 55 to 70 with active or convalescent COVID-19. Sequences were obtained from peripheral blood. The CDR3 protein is CASSPRRAEKLFF. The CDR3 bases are TGTGCCAGCAGCCCCAGGAGGGCCGAAAAACTGTTTTTT. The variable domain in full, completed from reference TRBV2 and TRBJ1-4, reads EPEVTQTPSHQVTQMGQEVILRCVPISNHLYFYWYRQILGQKVEFLVSFYNNEISEKSEIFDDQFSVERPDGSNFTLKIRSTKLEDSAMYFCASSPRRAEKLFFGSGTQLSVL.